The text below deals with one TCR beta chain. The sample originates from a study of cytomegalovirus exposure and HLA in healthy donors. PCR involved 60 Vbeta and 13 Jbeta primers. Generated by immunoSEQ multiplex PCR, the TCRdb table keeps only in-frame clones and is missing some. This sample carries 150,000 to 200,000 clones, less than 90% of them seen once, and the ten largest clones take roughly 4.3%. Looked up from germline, CDR1 is SNHLY and CDR2 is FYNNEI. The CDR3 contains 14 residues. V gave up 4 bases and J gave up 2 bases; unmatched junction bases: 0. This TCR was sampled from a man aged 50 or older in good health and CMV-seropositive. The chain links TRBV2 to TRBJ1-2; the match to TRBD1 covers 11 bases. Material for sequencing was PBMCs. CDR3 loop: CASSGDRGNYGYTF. The CDR3 DNA is TGTGCCAGCAGTGGGGACAGGGGGAACTATGGCTACACCTTC.